The clone carrying this T cell receptor beta chain has a count of ten or more. The antigen remains unidentified. The sample belongs to a study of T cell repertoires in cytomegalovirus infection. Trimming pared 3 bases from V and 1 base from J, leaving 9 bases between. CDR1 is SGHVS, CDR2 FQNEAQ, per germline. This CDR3 comprises 14 residues. Each CDR3 protein gets one entry after TCRdb re-called the reads with MiXCR. The repertoire consists of fewer than 350,000 distinct CDR3 sequences, with roughly 28% occurring once and the leading ten covering approximately 20%. Study-wide findings and caveats: Predominance within the ex vivo response was attributable to HLA-C-restricted CMV-specific TCR beta clonotypes.

The clonotype originates from a human donor in good health (CMV status not recorded). Some clones in this sample may be carry-over from other donors' samples. This specimen was cultured PBMCs, taken from culture after CMV antigen stimulation. This chain uses TRBV7-8 with TRBJ1-1; D might be TRBD1 (6 bases). Here the CDR3 reads CASSLGHGNTEAFF. The CDR3 DNA is TGTGCCAGCAGCTTGGGACACGGGAACACTGAAGCTTTCTTT.